These 15 T cell receptor beta chains were all obtained from the same sample, sequenced in a study of T cell repertoires in cytomegalovirus infection (dated by TCRdb to the late 2010s). The reads were generated on an Illumina HiSeq 1500. TCRdb itself trimmed the public reads at Q25 with fastp, ran MiXCR and retained productive beta chains. CDR3 protein sequences are deduplicated, and each keeps its most common genes and DNA. This sample gives about 310,000 distinct CDR3 sequences in total; 9.6% of them show up just once. Around 2.4% of the sample is taken by the ten largest. The specimen was PBMCs. All receptors derive from a human donor in good health (CMV status not recorded). Some clones in this sample may be carry-over from other donors' samples.

In its sample, this clonotype was seen many times. The chain combines TRBV20-1 with TRBJ2-1; 11 bases match TRBD2. CDR1 is DFQATT, CDR2 SNEGSKA, per germline (reference sequence). This CDR3 region has 16 residues. Trimming at V came to 6 bases and at J to 4 bases, leaving 11 bases not matched to a gene. CDR3 sequence reads: CSARRASGGPYNEQFF. In DNA form, the CDR3 reads TGCAGTGCACGAAGGGCTAGCGGGGGGCCTTACAATGAGCAGTTCTTC.

This clonotype was seen once. The chain combines TRBV5-1 with TRBJ1-1; D not resolved. CDR1 and CDR2 from the germline V gene are SGHRS and YFSETQ. V shed 3 bases and J shed 5 bases, with 17 bases lying between them. The CDR3 has 15 residues. The CDR3 coding sequence is TGCGCCAGCAGCTCGGGTGGTATGGAGACAACTGAAGCTTTCTTT. Its translation: CASSSGGMETTEAFF.

This clonotype was seen repeatedly, ten times or more. V is TRBV6-1 and J is TRBJ2-6, with D possibly TRBD1 on 5 matching bases. From germline, CDR1 is MNHNS and CDR2 SASEGT. V gave up 10 bases and J gave up 0 bases, with 13 bases separating them. This CDR3 region has 15 residues. This CDR3 is CATHRSPSGANVLTF. As DNA, the CDR3 is TGTGCCACCCACAGGTCACCCTCTGGGGCCAACGTCCTGACTTTC.

This clonotype was counted many times. The chain has TRBV28 and TRBJ2-5; 9 nucleotides align to TRBD2. Germline-derived CDR1 and CDR2 are MDHEN and SYDVKM. CDR3 length: 14 residues. With V trimmed by 6 bases and J by 5 bases, 7 bases remained unmatched. The CDR3 region is CASRSGTSRETQYF. DNA of the CDR3: TGTGCCAGCAGATCCGGGACTAGCAGGGAGACCCAGTACTTC.

The chain joins TRBV20-1 to TRBJ1-2, with D hard to call. CDR1 and CDR2 from the germline V gene are DFQATT and SNEGSKA (reference sequence). The CDR3 runs to 11 residues. V dropped 6 bases and J dropped 12 bases, with 17 bases sitting between them. The CDR3 reads CSALDFPHNTF. The DNA of the CDR3 is TGCAGTGCGCTAGATTTCCCCCACAACACCTTC.

This clonotype was observed a handful of times. This chain uses TRBV6-2 or TRBV6-3 with TRBJ2-2; maybe TRBD1 (6 bases). This CDR3 contains 13 residues. V lost 10 bases to trimming and J lost 4 bases, with 13 bases between them. Looked up from germline, CDR1 is MNHEY and CDR2 is SVGEGT. CDR3 protein: CATTGQSTGELFF. DNA of the CDR3: TGTGCCACCACCGGACAGTCCACCGGGGAGCTGTTTTTT.

This clonotype was seen ten or more times. An end of the junction does not agree with germline; a read error may underlie this. The chain carries TRBV5-1 and TRBJ1-2, with D perhaps TRBD1 (5 bases). Germline-derived CDR1 and CDR2 are SGHRS and YFSETQ. The CDR3 loop spans 15 amino acids. CDR3 bases: TGCGCCAGCAGTTTGGGGGACGGTAGTTCGTCCGGCTACACCTTC. It encodes CASSLGDGSSSGYTF.

This clonotype has ten or more counts. The chain recombines TRBV28 with TRBJ2-2; the D is unclear. CDR1 and CDR2 (germline): MDHEN, SYDVKM. V was cut by 4 bases and J by 4 bases, with 10 bases left in between. This CDR3 has 14 amino acids. The CDR3 spells CASSWSGTTGELFF. The CDR3 DNA reads as TGTGCCAGCAGTTGGTCAGGAACCACCGGGGAGCTGTTTTTT.

This clonotype was recorded at least ten times. This chain uses TRBV7-2 with TRBJ2-3; 9 bases match TRBD2. Germline V gene sequence: CDR1 SGHTA, CDR2 FQGNSA. J lost 6 bases, V lost 5 bases, and 9 bases had no gene match. The CDR3 contains 15 residues. In nucleotides, the CDR3 is TGTGCCAGCAGCCCACGCGGGGGGGGTATGGATACGCAGTATTTT. Translation: CASSPRGGGMDTQYF. The full variable domain, rest sourced from reference TRBV7-2 and TRBJ2-3, is GAGVSQSPSNKVTEKGKDVELRCDPISGHTALYWYRQSLGQGLEFLIYFQGNSAPDKSGLPSDRFSAERTGGSVSTLTIQRTQQEDSAVYLCASSPRGGGMDTQYFGPGTRLTVL.

The sample holds many counts of this clonotype. V is TRBV7-2 and J is TRBJ1-1; D is uncertain. The CDR3 totals 13 residues. V lost 5 bases, J lost 1 base, and 8 bases lay in between. Germline values: CDR1 SGHTA, CDR2 FQGNSA. This CDR3 reads CASSAGRNTEAFF. CDR3 DNA sequence: TGTGCCAGCAGCGCCGGACGGAACACTGAAGCTTTCTTT.

A few counts support this clonotype. The gene calls are TRBV28 and TRBJ2-5; 11 bases align to TRBD2. Germline-derived CDR1 and CDR2 are MDHEN and SYDVKM. V was clipped by 2 bases and J by 5 bases; unmatched bases: 13. CDR3 length: 18 residues. The CDR3 sequence: CASSLGVTVTSGVETQYF. DNA for the CDR3: TGTGCCAGCAGTTTAGGGGTCACCGTGACTAGCGGGGTGGAGACCCAGTACTTC.

Ten or more counts support this clonotype. This sequence joins TRBV6-2 or TRBV6-3 and TRBJ2-4, with no clear D. Trimming took off 10 bases at V and 8 bases at J, with 12 bases between the two ends. In germline, CDR1 is MNHEY, CDR2 SVGEGT. The CDR3 length is 11 residues. The chain's CDR3 is CATKLLDIQYF. CDR3 nucleotides: TGTGCCACCAAACTACTGGACATTCAGTACTTC.

This clonotype was seen ten or more times. The rearrangement joins TRBV29-1 to TRBJ1-1; D is perhaps TRBD1 (5 bases). The CDR3 runs to 14 residues. Germline V gives CDR1 SQVTM, CDR2 ANQGSEA. V shed 4 bases and J shed 0 bases, with 12 bases lying between them. The CDR3 spells CSVGGRQMNTEAFF. The CDR3 nucleotides read TGCAGCGTTGGGGGGAGGCAGATGAACACTGAAGCTTTCTTT.

This clonotype occurred many times. V is TRBV20-1 and J is TRBJ1-2; the match to TRBD1 covers 9 bases. CDR3 length: 13 residues. J lost 2 bases, V lost 4 bases, and 2 bases had no gene match. Germline loops: CDR1 DFQATT, CDR2 SNEGSKA (reference sequence). The CDR3 region has the DNA TGCAGTGCTATAACAGGGGGCAACTATGGCTACACCTTC. Translation gives CSAITGGNYGYTF.

This clonotype appeared many times. This chain joins TRBV28 and TRBJ1-6; weak D call: TRBD1 (6 bases). Germline assignment: CDR1 MDHEN and CDR2 SYDVKM. The CDR3 runs 14 residues. V lost 6 bases to trimming and J lost 9 bases, with 15 bases between them. CDR3 DNA sequence: TGTGCCAGCAGACCGACACAGGGAGGTTCACCCCTCCACTTT. Encoded protein: CASRPTQGGSPLHF.